This T cell receptor beta chain was profiled in a study of blood T cells in healthy people across ages. Study-wide results and limits: Diversity figures derived from one million T cells were judged to underestimate the true value. While age rose, TCR beta diversity per million T cells dropped in a roughly linear way.

Germline V gene lookup returns CDR1 MNHEY and CDR2 SVGAGI. With 5 bases clipped from V and 5 bases from J, the junction kept 8 bases outside the gene matches. The CDR3 totals 15 residues. A note on this clonotype: Antigen: not known.

With a J-beta primer mix and a sample-barcoded 5' primer, a second PCR ran about 7 to 12 cycles. Via MiXCR, TCRdb re-called the 5' RACE reads, giving one row per CDR3 protein. The table includes 700,000 or so distinct CDR3 sequences, roughly two fifths detected once. Input material: blood. V and J are TRBV6-5 and TRBJ1-4, with 7 positions matching TRBD1. The sequence derives from a man older than 75 in good health. This CDR3 reads CASSRGAGGNEKLFF. CDR3 nucleotides: TGTGCCAGCAGTCGGGGCGCAGGGGGGAATGAAAAACTGTTTTTT.